The T cell receptor beta chain under discussion was sequenced for a study of a mutant IDH1 vaccine in newly diagnosed glioma. The wider study: Treated patients, 62.5% male and roughly 40% female, averaged about 40 years of age. Study-wide results and limits: Pseudoprogression apparently tracked independently of changes in top peripheral T cell clonotypes. Vaccine-induced immune responses were detected in approximately 92% of patients.

Deletions cut 4 bases from V and 9 bases from J, with 10 bases between. The CDR3 sequence is 12 residues long. From germline, CDR1 is LGHNA and CDR2 YSLEER. Time point reported: week 35, safety follow-up. Vaccination comprised doses that each held 300 ug of mutant IDH1 20-mer peptide, plus topical imiquimod. Scheduled for weeks 1, 3, 5, 7, 11, 15, 19 and 23, eight vaccinations were given to patients. TCRdb keeps only in-frame clones here, not all; method: immunoSEQ multiplex PCR. This sample has some 60,000 clones, with roughly four fifths found just once. This clone was observed many times. The antigen is undetermined.

The TCR sequence derives from a middle-aged man with glioma. Source: PBMCs, taken from a glioma patient whose treatment included an IDH1 peptide vaccine. J is TRBJ2-1 and V is TRBV4-3, with D possibly TRBD1 on 5 matching bases. Here the CDR3 reads CASSRAQGEQFF. CDR3 bases: TGCGCCAGCAGCCGAGCTCAGGGTGAGCAGTTCTTC.